The T cell receptor beta chain under discussion was sequenced for a study of blood T cell repertoires in COVID-19. The length of the CDR3 is 15 residues. V was pared by 4 bases and J by 3 bases, with 14 bases between. Germline V gene data show CDR1 as MNHEY and CDR2 as SMNVEV (reference sequence). Per the authors' pipeline: From reference gene primer amplification, estimates of nucleated cell counts were derived. Sequenced by immunoSEQ multiplex PCR; TCRdb stores in-frame clones only, minus some. D and trimming come from the DNA, and the V and J calls and clone size come from that table. The data hold 150,000 or so clones, with more than 75% observed a single time.

This chain joins TRBV27 and TRBJ2-3, with a weak D call TRBD2 (7 bases). This TCR came from a man at least 80 years old with acute or convalescent COVID-19. The source material was peripheral blood. CDR3 nucleotides: TGTGCCAGCAGTTGGGGCGGGGGCCCAACAGATACGCAGTATTTT. Its protein product is CASSWGGGPTDTQYF.